Presented here are 27 T cell receptor beta chains from one specimen sequenced in a study of blood T cell repertoires in COVID-19. Profiled with immunoSEQ multiplex PCR; TCRdb holds only in-frame clones, not every one. The repertoire has tens of thousands of clones, more than 75% of them found once; the top ten carry 1.6%. The material sequenced was peripheral blood. These receptor sequences come from a human donor in a cohort sampled during active COVID-19.

The gene calls are TRBV25-1 and TRBJ1-4, with a tentative D call TRBD1 (6 bases). Germline V gene sequence: CDR1 MGHDK, CDR2 SYGVNS. Between the trimmed V and J ends, which lost 7 bases and 7 bases, there was a span of 10 bases. The CDR3 totals 12 residues. The CDR3 region is CASNTGREKLFF. DNA of the CDR3: TGTGCCAGCAATACAGGGCGTGAAAAACTGTTTTTT.

The J gene is TRBJ1-4, the V gene TRBV28; 9 positions agree with TRBD1. Trimming took 1 base from V and 4 from J; bases not matched to a gene: 1. The length of the CDR3 is 15 residues. The germline gives CDR1 MDHEN, CDR2 SYDVKM. CDR3 bases: TGTGCCAGCAGTTTATTGGGACAGGGTAATGAAAAACTGTTTTTT. Encoded protein: CASSLLGQGNEKLFF.

This clone is a singleton in its sample. The rearrangement links TRBV6-5 to TRBJ2-5, with a tentative D call TRBD2 (5 bases). The CDR3 totals 13 residues. The germline V gene encodes CDR1 MNHEY and CDR2 SVGAGI. Trimming removed 2 bases from V and 10 bases from J, with 14 bases in between. The CDR3 nucleotides read TGTGCCAGCAGTTACGCCATAACTAGGATCCAGTACTTC. Its translation: CASSYAITRIQYF.

The rearrangement joins TRBV7-9 to TRBJ2-1; the D gene is possibly TRBD2 (6 bases). The ends were cut back, 0 bases at V and 6 bases at J, with 12 bases in the middle. The germline CDR1 and CDR2 sequences are SEHNR and FQNEAQ (reference sequence). CDR3 length: 15 residues. The CDR3 nucleotides read TGTGCCAGCAGCTTAGCCGGGGAGGTGGGCAATGAGCAGTTCTTC. Its translation is CASSLAGEVGNEQFF.

The chain combines TRBV9 with TRBJ2-3; 8 bases fit TRBD1. Germline CDR1 reads SGDLS; CDR2 reads YYNGEE. The CDR3 runs to 16 residues. After removal of 3 bases from V and 2 bases from J, the junction contained 8 bases not matched to a gene. The CDR3 reads CASSGTGGFNTDTQYF. The CDR3 nucleotides read TGTGCCAGCAGCGGAACAGGGGGTTTCAACACAGATACGCAGTATTTT.

The rearrangement uses TRBV6-5 and TRBJ2-7; 7 bases agree with TRBD1. Unmatched junction bases numbered 9, after V lost 6 bases and J lost 1 base. The CDR3 is made up of 15 amino acids. Germline loops: CDR1 MNHEY, CDR2 SVGAGI. The DNA of the CDR3 is TGTGCCAGCAGAAAAGACAGGGTGGGATCCTACGAGCAGTACTTC. This gives the protein CASRKDRVGSYEQYF.

The rearrangement links TRBV28 to TRBJ2-3; 14 bases agree with TRBD2. This CDR3 region has 19 residues. V was clipped by 5 bases and J by 3 bases; unmatched bases: 13. The V gene's germline CDR1 is MDHEN and CDR2 SYDVKM. CDR3 amino acids: CASSVLPGTSGGRTDTQYF. CDR3 nucleotide sequence: TGTGCCAGCAGTGTACTACCAGGGACTAGCGGGGGTAGGACAGATACGCAGTATTTT.

V and J are TRBV5-5 and TRBJ1-2; D unresolved. V shed 2 bases and J shed 2 bases, with 13 bases lying between them. The CDR3 runs to 15 residues. Germline assignment: CDR1 SGHKS and CDR2 YYEKEE (reference sequence). DNA of the CDR3: TGTGCCAGCAGCTTCGGTGCAGGTCCGAACTATGGCTACACCTTC. Its protein is CASSFGAGPNYGYTF.

The chain couples TRBV7-6 to TRBJ1-3; 8 bases line up with TRBD1. Germline V lookup: CDR1 SGHVS, CDR2 FNYEAQ. Losses at the gene ends were 5 bases for V and 0 bases for J; bases not matched to a gene: 12. The CDR3 loop spans 18 amino acids. The DNA for the CDR3 is TGTGCCAGCAGCGCTACCCGGACAGGGCGAACCTCTGGAAACACCATATATTTT. It specifies CASSATRTGRTSGNTIYF.

This rearrangement joins TRBV7-6 to TRBJ2-2, with 7 bases aligning to TRBD2. Germline loops: CDR1 SGHVS, CDR2 FNYEAQ. Trimming at V came to 0 bases and at J to 3 bases, leaving 19 bases not matched to a gene. This CDR3 comprises 21 residues. CDR3 residues: CASSLARPDGTSVLDTGELFF. The CDR3 bases are TGTGCCAGCAGCTTAGCGAGGCCGGACGGAACTAGCGTGTTGGACACCGGGGAGCTGTTTTTT.

V is TRBV9 and J is TRBJ2-7, with 7 bases matching TRBD2. Germline CDR1 reads SGDLS; CDR2 reads YYNGEE. Unmatched junction bases numbered 8, after V lost 3 bases and J lost 2 bases. This CDR3 has 15 residues. The CDR3 reads CASSATLAETYEQYF. The CDR3 nucleotides are TGTGCCAGCAGCGCTACCCTAGCGGAAACCTACGAGCAGTACTTC.

V and J are TRBV6-5 and TRBJ1-2; tentatively, D is TRBD1 (6 bases). The V end lost 8 bases, the J end lost 0 bases, and 13 bases lay between the germline ends. Germline CDR1 reads MNHEY; CDR2 reads SVGAGI. The CDR3 covers 14 residues. CDR3 sequence: CASGYDRTNYGYTF. The CDR3, as DNA: TGTGCCAGCGGGTATGACAGGACTAACTATGGCTACACCTTC.

The chain combines TRBV21-1 with TRBJ1-2; no DNA check was done on the table's D call, TRBD1. TRBV21-1 constitutes a pseudogene. The CDR3 is 14 amino acids. CDR3 protein: CASSKGAGGNGYTF. DNA for the CDR3: TGTGCCAGCAGCAAAGGGGCAGGGGGTAATGGCTACACCTTC.

The rearrangement links TRBV10-3 to TRBJ2-1, with 11 bases that match TRBD1. With V trimmed by 9 bases and J by 4 bases, 5 bases remained unmatched. CDR1 ENHRY and CDR2 SYGVKD come from the germline V gene. The CDR3 runs to 14 residues. The CDR3 protein is CAMAGDRGYNEQFF. CDR3 sequence (DNA): TGTGCCATGGCGGGGGACAGGGGGTACAATGAGCAGTTCTTC.

The chain links TRBV2 to TRBJ1-1, with 12 bases matching TRBD1. Germline-derived CDR1 and CDR2 are SNHLY and FYNNEI. The V segment lost 4 bases and the J segment 5 bases; nucleotides outside the gene matches: 2. The CDR3 length is 14 residues. CDR3: CASSGDRGLTEAFF. Written as DNA, the CDR3 is TGTGCCAGCAGTGGGGACAGGGGGCTGACTGAAGCTTTCTTT.

J is TRBJ2-3 and V is TRBV4-3; no firm D call. The germline V and J ends were trimmed by 0 bases and 6 bases, with 10 bases remaining between them. CDR3 length: 14 amino acids. In germline, CDR1 is LGHNA, CDR2 YSLEER. The CDR3 loop reads CASSQDQATDTQYF. CDR3 DNA: TGCGCCAGCAGCCAAGATCAGGCAACGGATACGCAGTATTTT.

This sequence joins TRBV9 and TRBJ2-1; 13 positions agree with TRBD2. This CDR3 has 17 residues. Germline CDR1 and CDR2: SGDLS and YYNGEE. V gave up 3 bases and J gave up 8 bases; unmatched junction bases: 11. The CDR3 sequence: CASSDGGLAGDIYEQFF. The CDR3 DNA reads as TGTGCCAGCAGCGACGGCGGACTAGCGGGAGATATATATGAGCAGTTCTTC.

The table lists this clone with a few counts. The V and J genes are TRBV19 and TRBJ1-6; TRBD1 might be the D (6 bases). The CDR3 length is 15 residues. CDR1 LNHDA and CDR2 SQIVND come from the germline V gene (reference sequence). Trimming removed 9 bases from V and 10 bases from J, with 22 bases in between. The CDR3 is CASSTNREFRSPLHF. Here the CDR3 DNA reads TGTGCCAGCTCAACCAACAGGGAGTTCCGCTCACCCCTCCACTTT.

The chain carries TRBV2 and TRBJ1-5, with a tentative D call TRBD1 (5 bases). Trimming took 3 bases from V and 7 from J, leaving 10 bases between them. Germline V lookup: CDR1 SNHLY, CDR2 FYNNEI. This CDR3 comprises 13 residues. The DNA for the CDR3 is TGTGCCAGCAGTGACAGGGCTCGACAGCCCCAGCATTTT. As protein: CASSDRARQPQHF.

The rearrangement uses TRBV7-9 and TRBJ2-1; 14 positions agree with TRBD2. V shed 3 bases and J 1 base; nucleotides not matched to a gene: 5. The CDR3 covers 18 residues. In germline, CDR1 is SEHNR, CDR2 FQNEAQ (reference sequence). CDR3 in amino acids: CASSLGLAGDASYNEQFF. In nucleotides, the CDR3 is TGTGCCAGCAGCTTGGGACTAGCGGGAGACGCTTCCTACAATGAGCAGTTCTTC.

The rearrangement joins TRBV19 to TRBJ2-3, with 11 positions matching TRBD2. CDR3 length: 14 residues. Unmatched junction bases numbered 2, after V lost 6 bases and J lost 3 bases. Germline V gene sequence: CDR1 LNHDA, CDR2 SQIVND (reference sequence). Here the CDR3 reads CASRTSGTTDTQYF. CDR3 nucleotide sequence: TGTGCCAGTAGGACTAGCGGGACGACAGATACGCAGTATTTT.

The J gene is TRBJ2-7, the V gene TRBV4-1, with 12 nucleotides matching TRBD2. Per germline, CDR1 MGHRA and CDR2 YSYEKL. CDR3 size: 15 residues. Trimming removed 3 bases from V and 3 bases from J; junction bases left unmatched: 3. CDR3 sequence (DNA): TGCGCCAGCAGCCAGGGACTAGCGGGTTACTACGAGCAGTACTTC. Amino acids: CASSQGLAGYYEQYF.

The rearrangement links TRBV5-4 to TRBJ2-2; no clear D gene. The CDR3 covers 13 residues. Germline V CDR1 and CDR2: SGHNT, YYREEE (reference sequence). Deletions cut 3 bases from V and 6 bases from J, with 9 bases between. The CDR3 DNA is TGTGCCAGCAGCTCCCGGGTGCCCGGGGAGCTGTTTTTT. Residues: CASSSRVPGELFF.

This chain links TRBV9 with TRBJ2-2; no reliable D call. The CDR3 consists of 16 residues. V lost 0 bases to trimming and J lost 8 bases, with 17 bases between them. From germline, CDR1 is SGDLS and CDR2 YYNGEE. Here the CDR3 reads CASSVGGSATTGELFF. The CDR3 DNA reads as TGTGCCAGCAGCGTAGGCGGAAGCGCAACCACTGGGGAGCTGTTTTTT.

J is TRBJ2-3 and V is TRBV14, with D unresolved. Germline V CDR1 and CDR2: SGHDN, FVKESK. This CDR3 contains 15 residues. With 4 bases removed from V and 6 bases from J, the gap between germline ends came to 17 bases. The CDR3 coding sequence is TGTGCCAGCAGCCGAGTGGCTAGTCCGGGTGATACGCAGTATTTT. It yields the protein CASSRVASPGDTQYF.

The CDR3 is CASRPPTSGSYEQYF. CDR3 sequence (DNA): TGTGCCAGCAGGCCACCGACTAGCGGGAGCTACGAGCAGTACTTC. This chain uses TRBV28 with TRBJ2-7, with 12 bases fitting TRBD2. This CDR3 region has 15 residues. Looked up from germline, CDR1 is MDHEN and CDR2 is SYDVKM. V shed 6 bases and J 3 bases; nucleotides not matched to a gene: 6.

Only one count was recorded for this clone. Here the CDR3 reads CASSIITVSNQPQHF. The DNA of the CDR3 is TGTGCCAGTAGTATAATAACAGTGAGCAATCAGCCCCAGCATTTT. The chain uses TRBV19 and TRBJ1-5; D is unresolved. The CDR3 has 15 amino acids. Germline V CDR1 and CDR2: LNHDA, SQIVND (reference sequence). Deletions cut 2 bases from V and 1 base from J, with 9 bases between.